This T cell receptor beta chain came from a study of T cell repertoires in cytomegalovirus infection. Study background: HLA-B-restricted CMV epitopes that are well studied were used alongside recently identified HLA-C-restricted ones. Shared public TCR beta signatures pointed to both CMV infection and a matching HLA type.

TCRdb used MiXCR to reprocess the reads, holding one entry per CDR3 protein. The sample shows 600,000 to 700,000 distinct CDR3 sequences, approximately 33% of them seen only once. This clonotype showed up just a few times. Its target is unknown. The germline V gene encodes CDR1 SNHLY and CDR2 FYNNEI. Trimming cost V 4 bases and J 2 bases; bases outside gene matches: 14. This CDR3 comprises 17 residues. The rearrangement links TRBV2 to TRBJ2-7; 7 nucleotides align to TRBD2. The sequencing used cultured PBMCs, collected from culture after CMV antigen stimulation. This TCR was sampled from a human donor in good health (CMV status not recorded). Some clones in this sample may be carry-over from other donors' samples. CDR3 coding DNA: TGTGCCAGCAGTGGGCTAGCGGAGGCCCTGGGGACCTACGAGCAGTACTTC. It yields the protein CASSGLAEALGTYEQYF.